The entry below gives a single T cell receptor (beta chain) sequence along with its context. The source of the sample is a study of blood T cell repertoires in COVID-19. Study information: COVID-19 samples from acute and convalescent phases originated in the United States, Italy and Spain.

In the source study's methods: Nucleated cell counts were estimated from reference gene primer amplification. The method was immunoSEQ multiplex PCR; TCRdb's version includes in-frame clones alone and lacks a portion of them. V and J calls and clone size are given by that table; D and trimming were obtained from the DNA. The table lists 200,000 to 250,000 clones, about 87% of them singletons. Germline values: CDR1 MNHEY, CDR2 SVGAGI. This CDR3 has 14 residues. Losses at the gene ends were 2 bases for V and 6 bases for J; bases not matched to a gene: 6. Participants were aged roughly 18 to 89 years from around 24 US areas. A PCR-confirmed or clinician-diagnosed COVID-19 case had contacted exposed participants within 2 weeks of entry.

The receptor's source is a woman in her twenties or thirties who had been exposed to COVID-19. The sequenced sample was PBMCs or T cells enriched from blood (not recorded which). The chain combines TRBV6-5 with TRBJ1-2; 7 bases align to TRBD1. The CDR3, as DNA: TGTGCCAGCAGTTACGCCGACAGGGTAGATGGCTACACCTTC. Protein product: CASSYADRVDGYTF.